This section outlines one T cell receptor (beta chain) sequence together with its context. Its antigen has not been determined. Base qualities were left out, and no much larger clone turns up one base away. In total, 600 or so healthy bone marrow donors made up the cohort. All cohort members were sampled while nominally healthy, although unrecorded immune exposures were likely present. The donor tested CMV seronegative, placing the donor among the 300 to 450 seronegative members of the cohort. A peripheral blood sample was collected from each donor, and TCR beta sequencing was performed on peripheral blood mononuclear cells. The Qiagen DNeasy Blood Extraction Kit was used to extract genomic DNA from the blood cell samples. Library preparation was by the immunoSEQ multiplex PCR assay. The multiplex PCR relied on a mix of 60 forward primers for TCR Vbeta segments and 13 reverse primers for TCR Jbeta segments. Amplification of the CDR3 region of rearranged TCR beta genes was performed with a multiplex PCR assay on genomic DNA. The amplified TCR beta libraries were sequenced on the Illumina HiSeq System as 87-base-pair reads. As for the original processing: A later analysis counted about 76 million unique TCR beta chains across the 666 repertoires, and around 9.9 million of these chains were shared by at least two donors. To remove PCR and sequencing errors, raw reads were error-corrected and collapsed into unique sequences using a nearest-neighbor algorithm that merged closely related sequences. V, D and J gene segments were assigned by aligning CDR3 sequences to IMGT reference sequences. For a sequence to be retained, a match of at least six nucleotides was required to both a V gene segment and a J gene segment. A rearrangement counted as productive if the CDR3 had no stop codons and remained in frame with V and J, and every other rearrangement counted as non-productive. Following IMGT convention, CDR3 was defined as the stretch from the second conserved V-encoded cysteine up to the conserved J-encoded phenylalanine. Sequences without an unambiguous match to a single V gene segment were excluded from the earlier analysis of a few hundred of the donors. An earlier analysis of fewer than 750 of the donors called V segments functional above 56.7% productive rearrangements and segregating when the between-donor standard deviation exceeded 5%. To diagnose cytomegalovirus status from the catalog of TCR beta chain sequences, a statistical classification framework was built. In a later analysis, TCR nucleotide sequences were compared against IMGT/GENE-DB human TR gene sequences so that V and J genes could be assigned. A later analysis assigned CDR3 sequences and most-parsimonious VDJ recombination scenarios with the TCRdist pipeline. In a later analysis, every TCR beta chain was defined by the combination of its CDR3 amino acid sequence and its V-gene family, and reads without a unique V-gene family were dropped. A later analysis removed several hundred highly shared, low-generation-probability nucleotide sequences to deal with suspected cross-contamination and a sequencing artifact. In a later analysis, a clonal expansion index was calculated for each public chain from normalized within-repertoire ranks of inferred template counts. A later analysis computed generation probabilities with a VDJ recombination model fitted to out-of-frame rearrangements, and checked the results against IGoR. A later analysis scored TCR-TCR, TCR-HLA and TCR-CMV co-occurrence with hypergeometric tests, applying a repertoire-size bias correction to TCR pairs. False discovery rates were estimated in a later analysis by permuting HLA or CMV assignments 20 times. A later analysis grouped co-occurring TCRs with DBSCAN, adding TCRdist sequence similarity when clustering within HLA-allele-positive subsets. Repertoires with fewer than 30,000 or more than 120,000 public chains, plus five repertoires with anomalous nucleotide sharing, were excluded from co-occurrence clustering. TCRdb retrieved this table from immuneACCESS and kept in-frame rearrangements only. Not all clones are present; in checked studies, unresolved V genes account for under half, and no reason is known for the remainder. V and J calls and clone size are as listed in that table; D and trimming were resolved from the DNA. The table for this sample lists about 160,000 clones; 84% of them were counted only once. The ten most abundant clones make up around 0.37% of the sample.

Inclusive of the bounding cysteine and phenylalanine, the CDR3 is 15 residues long. Left in the record is the CDR3 DNA by itself, 45 bases read in frame from the first base. According to the germline V gene (reference sequence), CDR1 reads SEHNR and CDR2 reads FQNEAQ. Ends trimmed: V by 3 bases, J by 6 bases; bases unmatched to a gene: 6. The data were taken from a study of cytomegalovirus exposure and HLA in healthy donors (dated by TCRdb to about 2017). Some background on the complete study: An earlier analysis of roughly 610 of the donors reported approximately 300 Gb of sequence data and 100 million to 120 million unique TCR beta sequences obtained from about 179 million T cells. An early release covering more than 500 HLA-typed donors comprised about 300 gigabases of sequencing data and some 79 million unique TCR sequences. Of the roughly 390 genotyped donors, more than 75% were placed in the genetic ancestry cluster associated with self-reported Caucasian donors. The aim of the study was to test whether cataloging public T cell receptors could identify signatures of past pathogen exposure. The study profiled the T cell repertoires of about 720 subjects by immunosequencing and related them to cytomegalovirus serostatus. A separate validation cohort of roughly 110 different subjects was used in addition to the roughly 670-subject first cohort. The study combined high-throughput TCR immunosequencing, statistical association of individual TCRs with disease status, and machine learning to predict cytomegalovirus infection status. In a later analysis, previously published TCR beta repertoires from 666 donors were re-analyzed and high-resolution HLA genotyping was added so that TCR occurrence patterns could be studied. In the later analysis, no new phenotypic data were used to find candidate immune exposures; instead, reliance was placed on TCR beta sequences and their occurrence across donors. An earlier analysis of 587 of the donors applied high-throughput TCR beta sequencing to assess whether each TCR beta V gene segment acted as functional or pseudogenic. Donor age, sex, ethnicity and CMV serostatus were collected together with the repertoire data. A later genetic analysis took genome-wide SNP genotypes for 398 of the 666 donors and used that subset as a discovery cohort. Every discovery cohort repertoire had been produced on one sequencing platform. Both class I and class II loci were covered by HLA typing, at four-digit resolution. The number of donors typed differed by locus, with roughly 620-640 for A, B, C, DRB1 and DQB1, 522 for DQA1, over 600 for DPA1, and around 450 for DPB1. Roughly 5 DR-DQ haplotypes were handled as single units for association and clustering, since linkage in the cohort was strong. On average, roughly 240,000 unique TCR beta nucleotide sequences were sequenced per donor among 398 genotyped donors of the cohort, with roughly a sixth of those sequences being non-productive.

Here is what the overall study found, with its caveats: A few of the identified cytomegalovirus-associated TCR beta chains were confirmed in vitro to be specific for cytomegalovirus antigens. Most TCR sequences were observed very rarely across donors, whereas some public TCRs were present in many individuals. A later genetic analysis reported fewer N-insertions in productive TCRs among donors in an Asian-associated ancestry cluster than the roughly 670-donor mean. In a later analysis, most CMV-associated TCR beta chains were found to appear HLA-restricted, with HLA associations seemingly driven largely by CMV exposure. In a later analysis, around 17,000 TCR beta sequences were associated with specific HLA alleles at a false discovery rate of 0.05. V-gene and J-gene trimming of TCR beta chains was associated with a missense DCLRE1C variant in a later genetic analysis, and the association was replicated in an independent cohort. According to a later analysis, TCR association rates differed among HLA loci, with DRB1 alleles showing the most associated TCRs and HLA-C alleles showing the fewest. In a later analysis, HLA-associated TCR beta chains showed more clonal expansion and lower generation probabilities than non-associated chains that were equally common. Correlated functional status among segregating V segments might reflect linkage disequilibrium, but an unknown experimental factor could not be ruled out. A further reported finding was that TCR beta sequences accurately predicted the HLA-A and HLA-B alleles for most subjects in the first cohort. The 87-base-pair reads could not distinguish some IMGT-functional V segments, including TRBV6-2 and TRBV6-3, so those segments were excluded. The presence/absence analyses assumed that sequencing depth was roughly uniform across donors, and that assumption may not be true. Immune exposure information for the cohort was limited to CMV serostatus. Because HLA typing was missing for some donors at each locus, association tests included only the typed subset. In both the original and validation cohorts, the classifier was reported to diagnose cytomegalovirus status with high specificity and sensitivity. The authors suggested that the approach could potentially be generalized to other disease states and immunological phenotypes. When HLA alleles, especially DR and DQ, strongly co-occurred, attributing TCR associations to individual alleles was difficult. The earlier analysis of approximately 560 of the donors excluded roughly 17 rarely observed V segments, including chromosome 9 orphons, because counts were too low. According to a later analysis, parvovirus B19, influenza, CMV and Epstein-Barr virus appeared linked to several top co-occurrence clusters. A group of highly shared sequence variants was considered likely to be a technical artifact of the sequencing pipeline. In an earlier analysis of 450 to 750 of the donors, most TCR beta V segments appeared in productive rearrangements about 87% or about 30% of the time, broadly matching IMGT annotations. The study listed over 150 TCR beta chains as associated with cytomegalovirus. Only TCR beta chains were sequenced in this cohort, and the absence of alpha or paired-chain data limited detectable features.

The chain was built from TRBV7-9 and TRBJ1-4; TRBD1 aligns with 8 central bases. This receptor was identified in a boy younger than 10 in good health and CMV-seronegative. The sequenced material came from PBMCs. The CDR3 amino acid sequence is: CASSFYGTGHEKLFF. The nucleotide sequence is given as TGTGCCAGCAGCTTCTACGGGACAGGTCATGAAAAACTGTTTTTT.